One and the same sample provided the 16 T cell receptor beta chains below, sequenced in a study of blood T cell repertoires in COVID-19. The table came from immunoSEQ multiplex PCR; TCRdb's copy has only in-frame clones and leaves some out. The sample lists more than 300,000 clones, approximately 91% seen once, with around 4.2% in the top ten. The sample comprised PBMCs or T cells enriched from blood (not recorded which). The receptors here all came from a woman aged 25-40 years who had been exposed to COVID-19.

This clone appeared once. J is TRBJ1-3 and V is TRBV7-8; perhaps TRBD1 as D (6 bases). The V end lost 4 bases, the J end lost 7 bases, and 14 bases lay between the germline ends. Germline CDR1 SGHVS, CDR2 FQNEAQ. The CDR3 consists of 14 residues. CDR3 amino acids: CASSSGDSSNTIYF. The CDR3, as DNA: TGTGCCAGCAGCTCAGGGGATAGCTCCAACACCATATATTTT.

This rearrangement joins TRBV24-1 to TRBJ2-1; D call uncertain. The germline V and J ends were trimmed by 4 bases and 2 bases, with 14 bases remaining between them. The CDR3 consists of 16 residues. The germline gives CDR1 KGHDR, CDR2 SFDVKD. CDR3 bases: TGTGCCACCAGTGACCCCCAGGCTAACCCCTACAATGAGCAGTTCTTC. Encoded protein: CATSDPQANPYNEQFF.

The chain couples TRBV7-9 to TRBJ1-2; TRBD1 is a possible D gene (6 bases). V lost 9 bases and J 3 bases, leaving 20 bases between the germline ends. This CDR3 spans 15 amino acids. Per the germline V gene, CDR1 is SEHNR and CDR2 is FQNEAQ (reference sequence). In DNA, the CDR3 is TGTGCCAGTGGTCAGGGGAGAGTTATGGACTATGGCTACACCTTC. It specifies CASGQGRVMDYGYTF.

This clone was seen just once. The CDR3 region is CASSRDRGRGYTF. CDR3 nucleotide sequence: TGTGCCAGCAGCCGGGACAGGGGGAGAGGCTACACCTTC. The V gene is TRBV11-1, the J gene TRBJ1-2, with 11 bases aligning to TRBD1. Germline V lookup: CDR1 SGHAT, CDR2 FQDESV (reference sequence). The CDR3 consists of 13 residues. Trimming cost V 5 bases and J 8 bases; bases outside gene matches: 4.

The V call is TRBV19, the J call TRBJ2-7; TRBD1 aligns across 7 bases. CDR1 and CDR2 from the germline V gene are LNHDA and SQIVND (reference sequence). Unmatched junction bases numbered 7, after V lost 5 bases and J lost 3 bases. The CDR3 is 14 amino acids. Written as DNA, the CDR3 is TGTGCCAGTAGTCCGACAGGGATGGGCTACGAGCAGTACTTC. Protein product: CASSPTGMGYEQYF. The full variable domain, rest sourced from reference TRBV19 and TRBJ2-7, is DGGITQSPKYLFRKEGQNVTLSCEQNLNHDAMYWYRQDPGQGLRLIYYSQIVNDFQKGDIAEGYSVSREKKESFPLTVTSAQKNPTAFYLCASSPTGMGYEQYFGPGTRLTVT.

The chain joins TRBV5-8 to TRBJ1-5; TRBD1 is a possible D gene (5 bases). V was pared by 7 bases and J by 2 bases, with 10 bases between. Germline assignment: CDR1 SGHTS and CDR2 YDEGEE. The CDR3 totals 13 residues. The CDR3 spells CASQSGGNQPQHF. CDR3 bases: TGTGCCAGCCAGTCGGGGGGCAATCAGCCCCAGCATTTT.

The chain combines TRBV12-3 or TRBV12-4 with TRBJ1-2; D remains unclear. The length of the CDR3 is 13 residues. Trimming left V 2 bases short and J 7 bases short, with 11 bases between. CDR3 nucleotides: TGTGCCAGCAGTTTATCGGTGGGGAGTGGCTACACCTTC. Translated: CASSLSVGSGYTF.

V usage is TRBV4-1 and J usage is TRBJ1-6; tentative D call: TRBD1 (5 bases). Trimming shortened V by 5 bases and J by 6 bases, and 11 bases separated the two germline ends. The CDR3 spans 14 residues. The germline gives CDR1 MGHRA, CDR2 YSYEKL. The CDR3 is CASSTRDLNSPLHF. As DNA, the CDR3 is TGCGCCAGCAGCACGCGGGACCTTAATTCACCCCTCCACTTT.

The chain combines TRBV4-2 with TRBJ1-5; D gene unclear. The CDR3 is 13 residues long. Germline values: CDR1 LGHNA, CDR2 YNFKEQ. Trimming removed 0 bases at V and 6 bases at J, with 6 bases between. The CDR3 spells CASSQEEGQPQHF. CDR3 in DNA: TGTGCCAGCAGCCAAGAGGAGGGTCAGCCCCAGCATTTT.

Concerning this clone itself: One end of the junction fails to match germline, which may point to a read error. The chain uses TRBV29-1 and TRBJ2-7; possible D gene TRBD2, 5 bases. Germline CDR1 and CDR2: SQVTM and ANQGSEA. The CDR3 consists of 9 residues. Here the CDR3 DNA reads TGCAGCGTTGAACCCCCCCGACTATTC. Translation: CSVEPPRLF.

The chain uses TRBV5-6 and TRBJ1-6; D call uncertain. CDR1 is SGHDT and CDR2 is YYEEEE in the germline V gene. Trimming removed 4 bases from V and 0 bases from J, with 8 bases in between. There are 15 residues in the CDR3. Written as DNA, the CDR3 is TGTGCCAGCAGCCTTGGGAGCTCCTATAATTCACCCCTCCACTTT. This sequence encodes CASSLGSSYNSPLHF.

With regard to this clone: This same CDR3 is encoded by further DNA sequences in the sample. This rearrangement joins TRBV4-2 to TRBJ2-7; TRBD1 matches 8 bases. Germline V gives CDR1 LGHNA, CDR2 YNFKEQ. Trimming at V came to 0 bases and at J to 2 bases, leaving 3 bases not matched to a gene. CDR3 size: 15 residues. CDR3 amino acids: CASSQERTGTYEQYF. Here the CDR3 DNA reads TGTGCCAGCAGCCAAGAACGGACAGGGACCTACGAGCAGTACTTC.

The V call is TRBV3-1 (or the pseudogene TRBV3-2), the J call TRBJ1-1; TRBD1 might be the D (5 bases). With 4 bases removed from V and 3 bases from J, the gap between germline ends came to 6 bases. This CDR3 has 12 amino acids. Looked up from germline, CDR1 is LGHDT and CDR2 is YNNKEL (reference sequence). The CDR3 DNA sequence: TGTGCCAGCAGCCCCAGGGACACTGAAGCTTTCTTT. This translates into CASSPRDTEAFF.

Turning to this clone: Relative to the germline gene, one junction end is altered; a read error may explain this. This rearrangement joins TRBV5-4 to TRBJ2-1; D remains ambiguous. Germline V gives CDR1 SGHNT, CDR2 YYREEE (reference sequence). The CDR3 consists of 11 residues. Written as DNA, the CDR3 is TGTGCCAGCAGCTCCAACAATGAGCAGTTCTTC. Translation gives CASSSNNEQFF. The full variable domain, completed using reference TRBV5-4 and TRBJ2-1, is ETGVTQSPTHLIKTRGQQVTLRCSSQSGHNTVSWYQQALGQGPQFIFQYYREEENGRGNFPPRFSGLQFPNYSSELNVNALELDDSALYLCASSSNNEQFFGPGTRLTVL.

The chain has TRBV6-2 or TRBV6-3 and TRBJ2-3; possibly TRBD2 for D (5 bases). V gave up 5 bases and J gave up 4 bases, with 16 bases separating them. The CDR3 has 15 amino acids. Germline V lookup: CDR1 MNHEY, CDR2 SVGEGT. CDR3 region: CASSPSGIRADTQYF. For the CDR3, the DNA is TGTGCCAGCAGTCCGAGCGGTATAAGAGCAGATACGCAGTATTTT.

The chain couples TRBV7-9 to TRBJ1-6; no firm D call. CDR1 is SEHNR, CDR2 FQNEAQ, per germline (reference sequence). Trimming shortened V by 1 base and J by 7 bases, and 8 bases separated the two germline ends. The CDR3 sequence is 14 residues long. CDR3 region: CASSLEAGNSPLHF. In DNA form, the CDR3 reads TGTGCCAGCAGCTTAGAAGCGGGGAATTCACCCCTCCACTTT.